A selection of T cell receptor beta chains follows, all from one sample in a study of T cell responses to AZD1222 COVID-19 vaccine. The data were produced by immunoSEQ multiplex PCR, yet TCRdb's version contains in-frame clones alone and is incomplete. Of about 97,000 clones in the sample, around 87% are singletons; the top ten hold 4% to 6%. This specimen consisted of peripheral blood, obtained on day 0 of AZD1222 vaccination. The receptors shown here come from an adult in good health. Each CDR3 is given with its conserved first and last residue. The D gene is left open where the match is weak. Clone size, where shown, is once, few, many, or a class for clones that have expanded.

.	.	TRBV13	TRBJ2-1	CASSAYNEQFF	TGTGCCAGCAGCGCCTACAATGAGCAGTTCTTC
TRBD1	once	TRBV5-1	TRBJ1-6	CASSTSGTGGGSPLHF	TGCGCCAGCAGCACCTCCGGGACAGGGGGAGGGTCACCCCTCCACTTT
.	.	TRBV3-1/TRBV3-2	TRBJ1-1	CASSQIIPLDTEAFF	TGTGCCAGCAGCCAAATCATCCCCTTGGATACTGAAGCTTTCTTT
.	.	TRBV15	TRBJ1-4	CATSRGTGEKLFF	TGTGCCACCAGCAGGGGAACTGGCGAAAAACTGTTTTTT
.	few	TRBV7-8	TRBJ1-1	CASQEGAGITEAFF	TGTGCCAGTCAGGAAGGGGCTGGGATAACTGAAGCTTTCTTT
.	once	TRBV6-5	TRBJ2-7	CASSQIKNYEQYF	TGTGCCAGCAGTCAAATCAAGAACTACGAGCAGTACTTC
.	.	TRBV6-1	TRBJ1-5	CASSEPWENSNQPQHF	TGTGCCAGCAGTGAACCTTGGGAGAATAGCAATCAGCCCCAGCATTTT
TRBD2	once	TRBV27	TRBJ2-2	CASGSGGGYTGELFF	TGTGCCAGCGGTAGCGGGGGGGGATACACCGGGGAGCTGTTTTTT
.	once	TRBV12-3/TRBV12-4	TRBJ1-1	CASSLKQDTEAFF	TGTGCCAGCAGTCTCAAACAGGACACTGAAGCTTTCTTT
.	few	TRBV5-4	TRBJ1-3	CASSGSSGNTIYF	TGTGCCAGCAGCGGCAGCTCTGGAAACACCATATATTTT
.	.	TRBV13	TRBJ2-6	CASSLGQDSGANVLTF	TGTGCCAGCAGCTTAGGCCAGGACTCTGGGGCCAACGTCCTGACTTTC
TRBD1	.	TRBV6-6	TRBJ1-1	CASSRLPGQMNTEAFF	TGTGCCAGCAGTCGACTACCGGGACAGATGAACACTGAAGCTTTCTTT
TRBD1	.	TRBV11-2	TRBJ1-3	CASSTQGGGRSGNTIYF	TGTGCCAGCAGCACCCAGGGGGGCGGGAGGTCTGGAAACACCATATATTTT
.	.	TRBV4-2	TRBJ2-7	CASSQEDGYEQYF	TGTGCCAGCAGCCAGGAGGACGGATACGAGCAGTACTTC
TRBD2	.	TRBV19	TRBJ2-3	CASSILAGGLGTDTQYF	TGTGCCAGTAGTATCCTAGCGGGGGGCCTGGGCACAGATACGCAGTATTTT
.	.	TRBV6-2/TRBV6-3	TRBJ1-1	CASSPTGANTEAFF	TGTGCCAGCAGTCCGACAGGAGCGAACACTGAAGCTTTCTTT
.	.	TRBV19	TRBJ2-1	CASSIELAPLRQFF	TGTGCCAGTAGTATAGAGCTAGCTCCCCTTCGGCAGTTCTTC
TRBD2	.	TRBV9	TRBJ2-2	CASSAGLVGTGELFF	TGTGCCAGCAGCGCTGGACTAGTTGGCACCGGGGAGCTGTTTTTT
.	.	TRBV10-3	TRBJ1-2	CAISESTGIANYGYTF	TGTGCCATCAGTGAGTCAACAGGAATAGCTAACTATGGCTACACCTTC
TRBD1	.	TRBV5-1	TRBJ1-1	CASSLAAGGLTEAFF	TGCGCCAGCAGCTTGGCAGCAGGGGGCCTCACTGAAGCTTTCTTT
TRBD2	.	TRBV11-2	TRBJ2-3	CAEGTSGSADTQYF	TGTGCCGAAGGGACTAGCGGGAGCGCAGATACGCAGTATTTT
TRBD2	few	TRBV7-9	TRBJ2-7	CASSARLSGREYEQYF	TGTGCCAGCAGCGCCCGGCTTAGCGGGAGAGAGTACGAGCAGTACTTC
.	.	TRBV9	TRBJ2-7	CASSVEVSRVNEQYF	TGTGCCAGCAGCGTAGAGGTATCGAGGGTCAACGAGCAGTACTTC
TRBD2	.	TRBV9	TRBJ2-7	CASSVGGGRVDEQYF	TGTGCCAGCAGCGTCGGGGGGGGCAGGGTTGACGAGCAGTACTTC
.	.	TRBV7-6	TRBJ2-5	CASSLAHSEGETQYF	TGTGCCAGCAGCTTAGCGCACTCCGAGGGAGAGACCCAGTACTTC
TRBD2	few	TRBV4-1	TRBJ2-1	CASSHPGLAGGPTYNEQFF	TGCGCCAGCAGCCACCCGGGACTAGCGGGAGGGCCAACCTACAATGAGCAGTTCTTC
.	many	TRBV28	TRBJ1-6	CASINHGRLNSPLHF	TGTGCCAGCATCAATCACGGTCGCCTTAATTCACCCCTCCACTTT
.	.	TRBV6-5	TRBJ2-7	CASEALSYEQYF	TGTGCCAGCGAAGCACTTAGCTACGAGCAGTACTTC
TRBD1	.	TRBV30	TRBJ2-7	CAWSPGTGHHEQYF	TGTGCCTGGAGCCCTGGGACAGGGCACCACGAGCAGTACTTC
.	.	TRBV11-2	TRBJ2-2	CASSLEGRSTGELFF	TGTGCCAGCAGCTTAGAAGGGAGGAGCACCGGGGAGCTGTTTTTT
.	.	TRBV27	TRBJ2-7	CASGDSERYEQYF	TGTGCCAGCGGAGACAGCGAGCGTTACGAGCAGTACTTC
.	.	TRBV6-1	TRBJ2-3	CASSENVAGRNADTQYF	TGTGCCAGCAGTGAGAACGTGGCAGGGAGAAACGCAGATACGCAGTATTTT
TRBD1	.	TRBV15	TRBJ2-2	CATSVGQVNTGELFF	TGTGCCACCAGCGTCGGACAGGTGAACACCGGGGAGCTGTTTTTT
.	.	TRBV5-4	TRBJ2-5	CASSFRAQETQYF	TGTGCCAGCAGCTTTCGCGCACAAGAGACCCAGTACTTC
.	.	TRBV30	TRBJ1-2	CAWRKGGYTF	TGTGCCTGGAGAAAGGGAGGCTACACCTTC
.	.	TRBV12-3/TRBV12-4	TRBJ1-1	CASRPTNRVEAFF	TGTGCCAGCAGACCAACCAACAGGGTAGAAGCTTTCTTT
TRBD1	.	TRBV5-1	TRBJ2-5	CASSLEGAPRGETQYF	TGCGCCAGCAGCTTGGAGGGGGCGCCACGGGGAGAGACCCAGTACTTC
.	once	TRBV28	TRBJ1-5	CASRADQPQHF	TGTGCCAGCAGGGCAGATCAGCCCCAGCATTTT
TRBD1	few	TRBV16	TRBJ1-1	CASSQPTRGGQGVSEAFF	TGTGCCAGCAGCCAACCAACCCGGGGGGGACAGGGGGTTTCTGAAGCTTTCTTT
.	.	TRBV27	TRBJ1-5	CASSLRLNQGPQHF	TGTGCCAGCAGTTTACGTCTTAATCAAGGTCCCCAGCATTTT
.	.	TRBV12-3/TRBV12-4	TRBJ1-1	CASSLGGNTEAFF	TGTGCCAGCAGTTTAGGGGGGAACACTGAAGCTTTCTTT
TRBD1	.	TRBV9	TRBJ1-5	CASSPGTGTGHNQPQHF	TGTGCCAGCAGCCCTGGGACAGGTACAGGGCACAATCAGCCCCAGCATTTT
.	.	TRBV29-1	TRBJ2-5	CSVEETERRETQYF	TGCAGCGTTGAAGAGACAGAGAGGCGGGAGACCCAGTACTTC
.	.	TRBV7-3	TRBJ2-3	CASSYDDRTDTQYF	TGTGCCAGCAGCTATGACGACCGCACAGATACGCAGTATTTT
TRBD1	.	TRBV5-6	TRBJ2-7	CASSLLRTGSHEQYF	TGTGCCAGCAGCTTGCTGCGGACAGGGAGTCACGAGCAGTACTTC
.	.	TRBV30	TRBJ2-7	CAWSPKTGVAREQYF	TGTGCCTGGAGCCCTAAGACGGGGGTGGCTCGGGAGCAGTACTTC
.	.	TRBV30	TRBJ2-3	CAWSVGGDTQYF	TGTGCCTGGAGTGTAGGTGGGGATACGCAGTATTTT
TRBD1	few	TRBV28	TRBJ1-2	CASSPLGTDYGYTF	TGTGCCAGCAGCCCGCTAGGGACAGACTATGGCTACACCTTC
TRBD1	.	TRBV11-3	TRBJ2-1	CASSLGQGAGEQFF	TGTGCCAGCAGCTTAGGGCAGGGGGCAGGTGAGCAGTTCTTC
TRBD2	.	TRBV5-4	TRBJ2-5	CATSGGGQETQYF	TGTGCCACGAGCGGGGGGGGCCAAGAGACCCAGTACTTC
TRBD1	.	TRBV28	TRBJ1-2	CASSQTGGHGYTF	TGTGCCAGCAGTCAAACAGGGGGCCATGGCTACACCTTC
TRBD1	.	TRBV9	TRBJ1-1	CASSNEPNRGRNTEAFF	TGTGCCAGCAGCAACGAACCAAACAGGGGGCGGAACACTGAAGCTTTCTTT
.	.	TRBV27	TRBJ2-1	CASSFVPPSGNEQFF	TGTGCCAGCAGTTTTGTTCCCCCGTCGGGTAATGAGCAGTTCTTC